Below are 3 T cell receptor beta chains sequenced from a single sample in a study of response to subunit inactivated influenza vaccine. TCRdb called the RT-PCR reads again in MiXCR, with one record for every CDR3 protein. Seen here are hundreds of thousands of distinct CDR3 sequences, approximately 10% observed once, and the top ten hold approximately 10%. These records were also assigned to another study, of T cells expressing NK-cell markers. Turning to that study: Researchers built TCR beta cDNA using 5'RACE template switching with UMIs.

The sample here was PBMCs from blood, taken on the day of vaccination. The source is a middle-aged man who received an inactivated influenza vaccine.

This clonotype was observed at least ten times. This chain uses TRBV6-1 with TRBJ2-1; D possibly corresponds to TRBD1 (7 bases). V lost 10 bases, J lost 5 bases, and 18 bases lay in between. CDR1 is MNHNS, CDR2 SASEGT, per germline. The CDR3 runs to 14 residues. The CDR3 here is CATSIRGANNEQFF. The DNA of the CDR3 is TGTGCCACCAGCATCAGGGGGGCGAACAATGAGCAGTTCTTC.

For the CDR3, the DNA is TGTGCCAGCATCGACTTTCGGAGCTCCTACGAGCAGTACTTC. Translated, it gives CASIDFRSSYEQYF. The rearrangement joins TRBV6-2 or TRBV6-3 to TRBJ2-7; unclear D gene. Germline CDR1 reads MNHEY; CDR2 reads SVGEGT. The CDR3 consists of 14 residues. V lost 7 bases and J lost 0, with 13 bases in between.

The gene calls are TRBV7-2 and TRBJ1-4; TRBD1 agrees at 9 bases. CDR1 is SGHTA, CDR2 FQGNSA, per germline. CDR3 length: 14 residues. Trimming took 1 base from V and 9 from J; bases not matched to a gene: 3. This chain's CDR3 is CASSLETGGQKLFF. The CDR3 DNA sequence: TGTGCCAGCAGCTTAGAGACAGGGGGGCAAAAACTGTTTTTT.